A selection of T cell receptor beta chains follows, all from one sample in a study of graft-versus-host responses after intestinal transplantation. Their antigens remain unidentified. Data came from immunoSEQ multiplex PCR; TCRdb stores just in-frame clones and leaves some out. The sample has about 120,000 clones; around 95% are singletons. The specimen comprised unstimulated CD8+ T cells sorted from spleen or lymph node cells, sampled before intestinal transplant. Receptors were obtained from a human donor who received an intestinal transplant. CDR3s include the opening cysteine and the closing phenylalanine or tryptophan. The D gene is left open where the match is weak. Where a row states a size, it is once, few, many or the class of an expanded clone; other rows omit it.

j_gene: TRBJ2-2; v_gene: TRBV2; d_gene: .; abundance: .; CDR3nt: TGTGCCAGAGGGACCCAGAACACCGGGGAGCTGTTTTTT; CDR3aa: CARGTQNTGELFF
j_gene: TRBJ2-7; v_gene: TRBV7-6; d_gene: .; abundance: .; CDR3nt: TGTGCCAGCAGCCTCTCGACTTCCTCTTTCGAGCAGTACTTC; CDR3aa: CASSLSTSSFEQYF
j_gene: TRBJ1-1; v_gene: TRBV27; d_gene: .; abundance: .; CDR3nt: TGTGCCAGCAGTTTAGTGGCAGGGTCGAACACTGAAGCTTTCTTT; CDR3aa: CASSLVAGSNTEAFF
j_gene: TRBJ1-6; v_gene: TRBV13; d_gene: .; abundance: once; CDR3nt: TGTGCCAGCGGACGGGGTAATTCACCCCTCCACTTT; CDR3aa: CASGRGNSPLHF
j_gene: TRBJ2-1; v_gene: TRBV9; d_gene: TRBD2; abundance: once; CDR3nt: TGTGCCAGCACGGGGGCGGGAGGGCCCTACAATGAGCAGTTCTTC; CDR3aa: CASTGAGGPYNEQFF
j_gene: TRBJ1-5; v_gene: TRBV30; d_gene: .; abundance: .; CDR3nt: TGTGCCTGGAGTGTAGACACCTCCGATCAGCCCCAGCATTTT; CDR3aa: CAWSVDTSDQPQHF
j_gene: TRBJ2-7; v_gene: TRBV2; d_gene: .; abundance: .; CDR3nt: TGTGCCCCAGGGGGTAGCGGGTTTGCCCCCTACGAGCAGTACTTC; CDR3aa: CAPGGSGFAPYEQYF
j_gene: TRBJ2-7; v_gene: TRBV28; d_gene: .; abundance: .; CDR3nt: TGTGCCAGCAGTCCTCGACATACTCAGTACTTC; CDR3aa: CASSPRHTQYF
j_gene: TRBJ2-1; v_gene: TRBV28; d_gene: TRBD2; abundance: .; CDR3nt: TGTGCCAGCAGGAGTACCGGGACTAGCCGCAATGAGCAGTTCTTC; CDR3aa: CASRSTGTSRNEQFF
j_gene: TRBJ1-5; v_gene: TRBV19; d_gene: .; abundance: .; CDR3nt: TGTGCCAGTAGTATCCTTCGAGAGGGGCCCCAGCATTTT; CDR3aa: CASSILREGPQHF
j_gene: TRBJ2-7; v_gene: TRBV7-2; d_gene: TRBD1; abundance: .; CDR3nt: TGTGCCAGCAGCTTATGGGGACAGGGGTACGAGCAGTACTTC; CDR3aa: CASSLWGQGYEQYF
j_gene: TRBJ2-5; v_gene: TRBV4-1; d_gene: TRBD1; abundance: .; CDR3nt: TGCGCCAGCGGAGACAGGGCTGGCGAGACCCAGTACTTC; CDR3aa: CASGDRAGETQYF
j_gene: TRBJ2-7; v_gene: TRBV13; d_gene: .; abundance: .; CDR3nt: TGTGCCAGCACCCCCCGGGCGAAATCCTACGAGCAGTACTTC; CDR3aa: CASTPRAKSYEQYF
j_gene: TRBJ1-1; v_gene: TRBV11-2; d_gene: .; abundance: once; CDR3nt: TGTGCCAGCAGCTGGACAGACACTGAAGCTTTCTTT; CDR3aa: CASSWTDTEAFF
j_gene: TRBJ1-5; v_gene: TRBV5-8; d_gene: .; abundance: .; CDR3nt: TGTGCCAGCAGCTTCCCTGGGGGTTTCAATCAGCCCCAGCATTTT; CDR3aa: CASSFPGGFNQPQHF
j_gene: TRBJ2-1; v_gene: TRBV7-9; d_gene: .; abundance: once; CDR3nt: TGTGCCAGCAGCTTAGCGAATTTTGAGCAGTTCTTC; CDR3aa: CASSLANFEQFF
j_gene: TRBJ2-1; v_gene: TRBV13; d_gene: TRBD2; abundance: .; CDR3nt: TGTGCCAGCAGCTTCAAGACTAGCGGGAAAATGAATGAGCAGTTCTTC; CDR3aa: CASSFKTSGKMNEQFF
j_gene: TRBJ2-3; v_gene: TRBV5-1; d_gene: .; abundance: .; CDR3nt: TGCGCCAGCAGCTTGGCCGGCAGGAGCACAGATACGCAGTATTTT; CDR3aa: CASSLAGRSTDTQYF
j_gene: TRBJ2-2; v_gene: TRBV27; d_gene: .; abundance: .; CDR3nt: TGTGCCAGCAGTTTATCGGGAGAGGGCACCGGGGAGCTGTTTTTT; CDR3aa: CASSLSGEGTGELFF
j_gene: TRBJ2-1; v_gene: TRBV19; d_gene: TRBD2; abundance: .; CDR3nt: TGTGCCAGTAGTGATAGCGGGAAGTCGTACAATGAGCAGTTCTTC; CDR3aa: CASSDSGKSYNEQFF
j_gene: TRBJ2-7; v_gene: TRBV9; d_gene: .; abundance: .; CDR3nt: TGTGCCAGCAGCGTAGGGGGAGGACAGTCCTACGAGCAGTACTTC; CDR3aa: CASSVGGGQSYEQYF
j_gene: TRBJ2-7; v_gene: TRBV5-1; d_gene: .; abundance: .; CDR3nt: TGCGCCAGCAGCTTGGGTTCGGGTACGGGCTACGAGCAGTACTTC; CDR3aa: CASSLGSGTGYEQYF
j_gene: TRBJ1-4; v_gene: TRBV9; d_gene: .; abundance: .; CDR3nt: TGTGCCAGCAGCGTAGAAGGGGGACTTAATGAAAAACTGTTTTTT; CDR3aa: CASSVEGGLNEKLFF
j_gene: TRBJ2-1; v_gene: TRBV9; d_gene: .; abundance: .; CDR3nt: TGTGCCAGCAGCGCAACAGATTACAATGAGCAGTTCTTC; CDR3aa: CASSATDYNEQFF
j_gene: TRBJ2-1; v_gene: TRBV11-2; d_gene: TRBD2; abundance: .; CDR3nt: TGTGCCAGCAGCTTAGGGCTAGCGGGCTACAATGAGCAGTTCTTC; CDR3aa: CASSLGLAGYNEQFF
j_gene: TRBJ2-7; v_gene: TRBV2; d_gene: .; abundance: .; CDR3nt: TGTGCCAGCAGACCGGGACTCCCCTACGAGCAGTACTTC; CDR3aa: CASRPGLPYEQYF
j_gene: TRBJ2-2; v_gene: TRBV27; d_gene: TRBD2; abundance: .; CDR3nt: TGTGCCAGCAGTTTCTGGCGGGAGGGGGGCACCGGGGAGCTGTTTTTT; CDR3aa: CASSFWREGGTGELFF
j_gene: TRBJ2-1; v_gene: TRBV27; d_gene: .; abundance: once; CDR3nt: TGTGCCAGCAGTTTACTACGGGGTGAGCAGTTCTTC; CDR3aa: CASSLLRGEQFF
j_gene: TRBJ2-1; v_gene: TRBV29-1; d_gene: .; abundance: .; CDR3nt: TGCAGCGTTGAGGCCCAGCCCTACAATGAGCAGTTCTTC; CDR3aa: CSVEAQPYNEQFF
j_gene: TRBJ2-7; v_gene: TRBV7-2; d_gene: TRBD1; abundance: once; CDR3nt: TGTGCCAGCAGCTTTGCGGGACAGGGGGATTACGAGCAGTACTTC; CDR3aa: CASSFAGQGDYEQYF
j_gene: TRBJ2-7; v_gene: TRBV30; d_gene: .; abundance: .; CDR3nt: TGTGCCTGGAGCCATGGGGGGACAATTAACTACGAGCAGTACTTC; CDR3aa: CAWSHGGTINYEQYF
j_gene: TRBJ2-1; v_gene: TRBV5-7; d_gene: .; abundance: .; CDR3nt: TGTGCCAGCAGCCGGCGCCCCTGCGGGACTGAGGGGAATGAGCAGTTCTTC; CDR3aa: CASSRRPCGTEGNEQFF
j_gene: TRBJ2-7; v_gene: TRBV19; d_gene: TRBD1; abundance: .; CDR3nt: TGTGCCAGTAGCCCCGGGACAGGGGGGTACGAGCAGTACTTC; CDR3aa: CASSPGTGGYEQYF
j_gene: TRBJ2-7; v_gene: TRBV5-1; d_gene: TRBD2; abundance: .; CDR3nt: TGCGCCAGCAGCAGAGAACTAGCGGGAGGGTACGAGCAGTACTTC; CDR3aa: CASSRELAGGYEQYF
j_gene: TRBJ2-3; v_gene: TRBV11-2; d_gene: .; abundance: .; CDR3nt: TGTGCCAGCAGCGCCCGACCGGGGCCCCTTCCGCAGTATTTT; CDR3aa: CASSARPGPLPQYF
j_gene: TRBJ2-7; v_gene: TRBV6-5; d_gene: .; abundance: .; CDR3nt: TGTGCCAGCAGTTTAGGGGACTCCTACGAGCAGTACTTC; CDR3aa: CASSLGDSYEQYF
j_gene: TRBJ2-1; v_gene: TRBV12-2; d_gene: .; abundance: .; CDR3nt: TGTGCAAGTCGCTTAGCCGGGGTTAGAAGAACTAGCGGACCTACCTCCTACAATGAGCAGTTCTTC; CDR3aa: CASRLAGVRRTSGPTSYNEQFF
j_gene: TRBJ2-7; v_gene: TRBV27; d_gene: .; abundance: .; CDR3nt: TGTGCCAGCAGTTTGAGAGGTAGAGGTTTCTACGAGCAGTACTTC; CDR3aa: CASSLRGRGFYEQYF
j_gene: TRBJ2-5; v_gene: TRBV28; d_gene: .; abundance: .; CDR3nt: TGTGCCAGCAGCCTTCAAGAGACCCAGTACTTC; CDR3aa: CASSLQETQYF
j_gene: TRBJ2-7; v_gene: TRBV5-5; d_gene: TRBD1; abundance: .; CDR3nt: TGTGCCAGCAGCCTGACGGGACAGCCTTACGAGCAGTACTTC; CDR3aa: CASSLTGQPYEQYF